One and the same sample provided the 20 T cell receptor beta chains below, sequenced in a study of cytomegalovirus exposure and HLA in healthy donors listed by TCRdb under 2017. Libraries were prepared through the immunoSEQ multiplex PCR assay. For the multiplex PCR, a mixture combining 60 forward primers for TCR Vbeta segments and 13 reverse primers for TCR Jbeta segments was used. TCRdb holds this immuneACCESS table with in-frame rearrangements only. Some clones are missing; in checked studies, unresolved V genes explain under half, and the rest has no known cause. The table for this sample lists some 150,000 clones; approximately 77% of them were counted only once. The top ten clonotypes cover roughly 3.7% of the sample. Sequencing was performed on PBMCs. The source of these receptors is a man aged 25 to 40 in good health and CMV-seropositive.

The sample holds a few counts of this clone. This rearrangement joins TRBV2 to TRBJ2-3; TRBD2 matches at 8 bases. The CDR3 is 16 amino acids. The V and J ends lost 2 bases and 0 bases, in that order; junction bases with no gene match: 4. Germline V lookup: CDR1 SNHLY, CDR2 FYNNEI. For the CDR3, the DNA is TGTGCCAGCAGTGAACAACTAGCGGATAGCACAGATACGCAGTATTTT. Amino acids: CASSEQLADSTDTQYF. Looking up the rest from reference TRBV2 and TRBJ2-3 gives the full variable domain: EPEVTQTPSHQVTQMGQEVILRCVPISNHLYFYWYRQILGQKVEFLVSFYNNEISEKSEIFDDQFSVERPDGSNFTLKIRSTKLEDSAMYFCASSEQLADSTDTQYFGPGTRLTVL.

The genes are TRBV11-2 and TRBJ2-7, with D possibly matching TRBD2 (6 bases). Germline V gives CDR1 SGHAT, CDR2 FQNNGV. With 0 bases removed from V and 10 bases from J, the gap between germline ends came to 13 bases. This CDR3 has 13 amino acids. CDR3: CASSLEGDGLQYF. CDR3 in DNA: TGTGCCAGCAGCTTAGAGGGGGATGGACTACAGTACTTC.

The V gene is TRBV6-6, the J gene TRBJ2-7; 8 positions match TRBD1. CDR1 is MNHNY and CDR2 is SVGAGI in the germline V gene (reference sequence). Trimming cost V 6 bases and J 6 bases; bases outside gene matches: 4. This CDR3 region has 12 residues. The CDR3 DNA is TGTGCCAGCAGGGACAGGGCCTCCGAGCAGTACTTC. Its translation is CASRDRASEQYF.

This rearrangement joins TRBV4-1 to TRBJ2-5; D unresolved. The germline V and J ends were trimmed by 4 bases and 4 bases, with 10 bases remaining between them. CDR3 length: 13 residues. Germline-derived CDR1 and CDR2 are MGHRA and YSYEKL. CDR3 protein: CASSLVTPETQYF. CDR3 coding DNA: TGCGCCAGCAGCCTTGTAACTCCAGAGACCCAGTACTTC.

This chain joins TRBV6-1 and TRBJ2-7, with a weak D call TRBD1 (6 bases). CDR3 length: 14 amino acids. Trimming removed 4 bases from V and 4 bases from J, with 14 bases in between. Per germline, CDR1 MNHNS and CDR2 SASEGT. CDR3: CASSGTDLSYEQYF. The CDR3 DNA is TGTGCCAGCAGTGGGACAGATTTATCATACGAGCAGTACTTC.

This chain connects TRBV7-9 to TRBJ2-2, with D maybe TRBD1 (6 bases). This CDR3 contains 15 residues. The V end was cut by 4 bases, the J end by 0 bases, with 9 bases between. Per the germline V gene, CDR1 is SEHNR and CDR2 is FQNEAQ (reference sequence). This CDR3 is CASSSGTSNTGELFF. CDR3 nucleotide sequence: TGTGCCAGCAGCTCCGGGACATCGAACACCGGGGAGCTGTTTTTT.

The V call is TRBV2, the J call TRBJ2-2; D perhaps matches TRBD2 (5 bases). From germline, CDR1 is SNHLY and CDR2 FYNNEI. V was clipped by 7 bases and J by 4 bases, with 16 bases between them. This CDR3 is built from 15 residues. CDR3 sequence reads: CASTLPRGGTGELFF. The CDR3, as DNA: TGTGCCAGCACCCTCCCCCGGGGTGGCACCGGGGAGCTGTTTTTT.

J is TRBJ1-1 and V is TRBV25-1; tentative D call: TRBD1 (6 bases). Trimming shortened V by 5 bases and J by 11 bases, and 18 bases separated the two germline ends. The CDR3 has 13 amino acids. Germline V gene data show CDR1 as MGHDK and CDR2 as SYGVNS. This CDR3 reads CASSWGGPPSAFF. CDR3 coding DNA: TGTGCCAGCAGTTGGGGGGGCCCCCCGTCCGCTTTCTTT.

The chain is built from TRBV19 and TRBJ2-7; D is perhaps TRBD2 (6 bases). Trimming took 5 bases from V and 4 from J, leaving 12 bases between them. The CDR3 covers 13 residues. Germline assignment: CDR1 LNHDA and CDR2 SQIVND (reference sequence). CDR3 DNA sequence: TGTGCCAGTAGTGCGGGGACGAGGTACGAGCAGTACTTC. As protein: CASSAGTRYEQYF.

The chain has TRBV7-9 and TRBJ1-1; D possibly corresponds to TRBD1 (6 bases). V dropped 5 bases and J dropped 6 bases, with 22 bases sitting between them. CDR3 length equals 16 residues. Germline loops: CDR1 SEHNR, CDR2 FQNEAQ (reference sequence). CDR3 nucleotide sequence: TGTGCCAGCAGCCCCTCCAACAGGGACCATTTTGCTGAAGCTTTCTTT. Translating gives CASSPSNRDHFAEAFF.

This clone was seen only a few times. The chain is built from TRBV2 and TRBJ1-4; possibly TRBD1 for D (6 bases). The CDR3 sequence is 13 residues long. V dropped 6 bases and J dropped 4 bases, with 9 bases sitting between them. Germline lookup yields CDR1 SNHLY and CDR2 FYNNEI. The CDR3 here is CASRRDNNEKLFF. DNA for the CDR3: TGTGCCAGCAGACGGGACAATAATGAAAAACTGTTTTTT.

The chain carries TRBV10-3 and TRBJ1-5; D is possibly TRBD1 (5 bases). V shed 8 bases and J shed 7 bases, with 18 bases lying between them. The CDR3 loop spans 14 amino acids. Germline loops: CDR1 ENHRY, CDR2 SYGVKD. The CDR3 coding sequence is TGTGCCATCCAACCGGGGGATACCTCACAGCCCCAGCATTTT. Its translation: CAIQPGDTSQPQHF.

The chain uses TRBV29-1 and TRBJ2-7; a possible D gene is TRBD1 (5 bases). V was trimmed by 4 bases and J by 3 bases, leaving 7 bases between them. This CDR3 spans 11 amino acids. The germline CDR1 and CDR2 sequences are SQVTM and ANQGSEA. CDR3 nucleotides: TGCAGCGTTGGACAGCACTACGAGCAGTACTTC. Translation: CSVGQHYEQYF.

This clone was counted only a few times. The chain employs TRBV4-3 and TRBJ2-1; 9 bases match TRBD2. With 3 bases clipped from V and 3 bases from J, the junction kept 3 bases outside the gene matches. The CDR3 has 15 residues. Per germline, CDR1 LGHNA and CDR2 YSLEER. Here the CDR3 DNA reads TGCGCCAGCAGCCATGCGGGGGGGCTCTACAATGAGCAGTTCTTC. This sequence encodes CASSHAGGLYNEQFF.

The CDR3 DNA reads TGTGCCAGCAGTGAAGGGGGCCGCAATCAGCCCCAGCATTTT. Translating gives CASSEGGRNQPQHF. The chain is built from TRBV2 and TRBJ1-5, with TRBD1 as a possible D gene (5 bases). This CDR3 has 14 amino acids. V lost 1 base to trimming and J lost 2 bases, with 6 bases between them. The germline gives CDR1 SNHLY, CDR2 FYNNEI.

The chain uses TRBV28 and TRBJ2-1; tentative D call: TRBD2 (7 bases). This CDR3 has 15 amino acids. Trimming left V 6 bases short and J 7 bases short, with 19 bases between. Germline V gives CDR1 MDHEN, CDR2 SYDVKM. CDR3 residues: CASSVGGAGWNEQFF. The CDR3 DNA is TGTGCCAGCAGCGTGGGGGGGGCGGGTTGGAATGAGCAGTTCTTC.

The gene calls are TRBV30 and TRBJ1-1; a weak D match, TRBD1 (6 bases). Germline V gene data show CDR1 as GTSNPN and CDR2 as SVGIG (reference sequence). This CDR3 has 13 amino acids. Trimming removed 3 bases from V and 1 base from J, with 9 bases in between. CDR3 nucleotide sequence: TGTGCCTGGAGGCGAGGGGGGAACACTGAAGCTTTCTTT. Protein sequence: CAWRRGGNTEAFF. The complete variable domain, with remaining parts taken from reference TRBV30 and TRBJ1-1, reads SQTIHQWPATLVQPVGSPLSLECTVEGTSNPNLYWYRQAAGRGLQLLFYSVGIGQISSEVPQNLSASRPQDRQFILSSKKLLLSDSGFYLCAWRRGGNTEAFFGQGTRLTVV.

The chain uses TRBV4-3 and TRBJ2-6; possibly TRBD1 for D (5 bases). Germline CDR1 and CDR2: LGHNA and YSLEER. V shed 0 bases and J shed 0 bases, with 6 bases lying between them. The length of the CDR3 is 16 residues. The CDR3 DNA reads TGCGCCAGCAGCCAAGATACAGGCTCTGGGGCCAACGTCCTGACTTTC. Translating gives CASSQDTGSGANVLTF.

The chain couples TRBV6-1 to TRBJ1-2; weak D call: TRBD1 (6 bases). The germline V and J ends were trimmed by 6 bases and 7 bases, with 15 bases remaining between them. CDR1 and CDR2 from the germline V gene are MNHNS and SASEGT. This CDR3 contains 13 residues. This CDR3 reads CASREPGESGYTF. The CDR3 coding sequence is TGTGCCAGCAGGGAGCCAGGGGAGAGTGGCTACACCTTC.

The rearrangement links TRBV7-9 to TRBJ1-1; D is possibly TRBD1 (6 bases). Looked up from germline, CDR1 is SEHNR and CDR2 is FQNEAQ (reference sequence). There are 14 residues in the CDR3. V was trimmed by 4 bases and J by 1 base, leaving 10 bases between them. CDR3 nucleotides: TGTGCCAGCAGCTCCCGGACAGCGAACACTGAAGCTTTCTTT. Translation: CASSSRTANTEAFF.